This T cell receptor (beta chain) comes out of a study of shared clonotypes between healthy human individuals. Study conclusions and caveats: Sampling covered blood only; tissue repertoires likely differ.

A deep-level run was used for the assay. Using immunoSEQ multiplex PCR, the repertoire was profiled, and TCRdb retains in-frame clones only, with some absent. Among approximately 480,000 clones listed, roughly 85% were seen once. In regard to this clone: Its antigen is as yet unknown.

Caucasian adults residing in Nashville, Tennessee made up all the donors. This CDR3 is 12 amino acids long. Between the trimmed V and J ends, which lost 0 bases and 7 bases, there was a span of 5 bases. Germline V CDR1 and CDR2: SGHDT, YYEEEE. Sequencing was performed on PBMCs. The clonotype originates from a woman aged 40 to 49 in good health. Some clones in this sample may be carry-over from other donors' samples. The chain is built from TRBV5-6 and TRBJ1-5; D is undetermined. CDR3 nucleotides: TGTGCCAGCAGCTTGGGTGCGCAGCCCCAGCATTTT. Protein sequence: CASSLGAQPQHF.